The clone carrying this T cell receptor beta chain was found once. This entry belongs to a study of shared T cell receptors in the human thymus. The CDR3 covers 14 residues. The germline V and J ends were trimmed by 0 bases and 5 bases, with 10 bases remaining between them. CDR1 is SGHAT, CDR2 FQNNGV, per germline. Measured with immunoSEQ multiplex PCR; TCRdb has only the in-frame clones, and not every one. The sample lists some 700,000 clones; roughly 85% were seen once. The same data also went into a second study, on human thymus T cells. That work adds: Resections from corrective heart surgery supplied the thymus tissue. Among thymic and blood repertoires, usage of V and J genes appeared biased.

Input material: thymocytes. This sequence joins TRBV11-2 and TRBJ2-5; D gene unclear. The receptor's source is a girl less than two years old with a congenital heart defect. The CDR3 DNA sequence: TGTGCCAGCAGCTTAGAAGGCGAGGCGGAGACCCAGTACTTC. This sequence encodes CASSLEGEAETQYF.